This record covers a single T cell receptor (beta chain). This clone was recorded once. Which antigen it targets is not known. Qualities for individual bases were not recorded, and no much larger clone is one base off. The sample is drawn from a study of blood T cell repertoires in COVID-19 (dated by TCRdb to the early 2020s). Context from the whole study: Samples covering the acute and convalescent phases of COVID-19 were provided by collaborators in the United States, Italy and Spain. The prospective study material was composed of cDNA or gDNA derived from T cells, B-cell-depleted T cells, or PBMCs. Deeply sampled blood TCRbeta repertoires from subjects exposed to, actively infected with, or recovered from COVID-19 were included in the dataset. A freely available public database, intended as a resource for researchers studying the immune response to SARS-CoV-2, is where the repertoires were released. The samples were drawn from two sources: the first 160 participants of the ongoing ImmuneRACE study, and some 1,300 subjects contributed by 6 global collaborators. A de-identified subject ID, COVID-19 status, age in years and sex were almost always included in the sample metadata. Where available, HLA class I and class II types were taken from metadata supplied by the sample provider and were not determined by assay-based typing. Points the paper makes about the study in general: The quantity of clinical and demographic metadata differed by source and by participant and was supplied without curation.

The immunoSEQ Assay, a bias-controlled multiplex PCR, was used to amplify TCRbeta CDR3 regions from genomic DNA. For the original study's pipeline: The number of nucleated cells in each sample was estimated by amplification of reference gene primers within the assay. To quantify the absolute abundance of each unique TCRbeta CDR3 rearrangement, sequence reads were collapsed and filtered. For each sample, productive Simpson clonality was calculated by taking the square root of Simpson's diversity index across productive rearrangements. Not all clones reach the TCRdb copy of this immuneACCESS table, which keeps in-frame sequences only. Checked studies attribute under half of the gap to unresolved V genes and leave the rest unexplained. From that table come the V and J calls and clone size; the DNA was used to work out D and trimming. This sample gives about 220,000 clones in total; over 75% of them show up just once. The top ten constitute more than 3% of the sample.

The CDR1 and CDR2 encoded by the germline V gene are KGHSH and LQKENI. Germline trimming: 2 bases from V, 0 bases from J; junction bases outside gene matches: 3. The CDR3 spans 16 residues, from the cysteine through the phenylalanine. Of the read, only the CDR3 DNA is kept; its 48 bases are in frame from base 1. Enrolling through a virtual design, the prospective study's participants ranged in age from roughly 18 to 100 years and lived across 24 United States geographic areas. In the prospective study, participants were assigned to cohorts based on the clinical history participants reported in a screening survey and a study questionnaire. Recovered participants in ImmuneRACE Cohort 3 were defined as having two consecutive negative NP/OP PCR tests, clearance from a healthcare professional, or resolution of symptoms. Each participant in the prospective study had whole blood, serum and a nasopharyngeal or oropharyngeal swab collected by mobile phlebotomists. Over an approximately 2-month period, participants in the prospective study had the option of providing additional blood draws and questionnaires. Prospective study blood samples were shipped either frozen or at room temperature before DNA extraction.

The rearrangement joined TRBV18 to TRBJ1-1; TRBD1 matches 10 bases in the middle. The TCR sequence derives from a woman aged 55 to 70 who had recovered from COVID-19. The sequenced material came from PBMCs or T cells enriched from blood (not recorded which). In nucleotides, the sequence is TGTGCCAGCTCACCAGGGACAGGGGCCCTGAACACTGAAGCTTTCTTT. Its protein product is CASSPGTGALNTEAFF. The reference TRBV18 and TRBJ1-1 proteins fill in what lies around the CDR3, so the full variable domain reads NAGVMQNPRHLVRRRGQEARLRCSPMKGHSHVYWYRQLPEEGLKFMVYLQKENIIDESGMPKERFSAEFPKEGPSILRIQQVVRGDSAAYFCASSPGTGALNTEAFFGQGTRLTVV.